A selection of T cell receptor beta chains follows, all from one sample in a study of blood T cells in healthy people across ages. TCRdb passed the 5' RACE reads through MiXCR, listing each CDR3 protein once. This sample yields roughly 1,100,000 distinct CDR3 sequences, of which approximately 25% are seen a single time; around 0.75% belongs to the top ten. These data were likewise used in another study, on T cells of mothers and their children.

The sample taken for sequencing was blood. The receptors shown here come from a girl aged 2 to 9 in good health. The CDR3 runs from the conserved cysteine through the conserved F or W.

>TRBV4-3|TRBJ2-1
CASSQDNVVASERGNEQFF
>TRBV6-5|NA
CASSYSLLRIETQYF
>TRBV7-2|TRBJ2-4
CASSSSSDLAKNIQYF
>TRBV2|TRBJ1-4
CASWETEKAEKLFF
>TRBV7-9|TRBJ1-2
CASSKEAGGYTF
>TRBV5-1|TRBJ2-1
CASSTLDEQFF
>TRBV29-1|TRBJ2-1
CSEGSSYYNEQFF
>TRBV29-1|TRBJ1-3
CSVEPDRTGNTIYF
>TRBV6-1|TRBJ2-7
CASSDGTVSYEQYF
>TRBV27|NA
CASSGDSFYEQYF
>TRBV20-1|TRBJ1-4
CSAPATGSEKLFF
>TRBV7-2|TRBJ2-1
CASSSGPGRTIYNEQFF
>TRBV2|NA
CASSRQGQSYEQYF
>TRBV29-1|TRBJ2-3
CSVVALASTDTQYF
>TRBV12-3/TRBV12-4|NA
CASSLGGRTEEQFF
>TRBV14|TRBJ2-1
CASSQKVGTSGYNEQFF
>TRBV29-1|TRBJ2-7
CSVRGGYRVEQYF
>TRBV7-3|TRBJ1-6
CATGQDRNSPLHF
>TRBV6-5|TRBJ1-1
CASFVGGVYTEAFF
>TRBV6-5|TRBJ2-7
CASRKPGVPYEQYF
>TRBV3-1|TRBJ2-1
CASSQGGGSGYDEQFF
>TRBV29-1|NA
CSGGRGGGWNEQFF
>TRBV27|TRBJ2-5
CASSLNPGGGTQYF
>TRBV7-3|TRBJ2-1
CASSLTQGAYNEQFF
>TRBV7-7|TRBJ2-5
CASSLGPRGEEETQYF
>TRBV7-9|TRBJ1-4
CASSLGAGLGEKLFF
>TRBV7-2|NA
CASSFPVLAGGLGEQFF
>TRBV12-3/TRBV12-4|TRBJ2-5
CASSLGQDRQETQYF
>TRBV20-1|TRBJ2-7
CSARTGSYEQYF
>TRBV10-3|TRBJ2-5
CAISAPSGTAILGETQYF
>TRBV7-2|TRBJ2-7
CASSLGGTQDYEQYF
>TRBV6-5|TRBJ1-1
CASSYLGGGARAFF
>TRBV19|TRBJ2-4
CASSIKGWRIQYF
>TRBV20-1|TRBJ2-2
CSARTGGNIGELFF
>TRBV15|TRBJ2-1
CATSRRQGNEQFF
>TRBV2|NA
CASRKGSAEQFF
>TRBV19|TRBJ1-1
CASSIMPGPLGALF
>TRBV4-1|TRBJ2-7
CASRQGVSPSYEQYF
>TRBV24-1|TRBJ2-5
CATSGTNGETQYF
>TRBV12-3/TRBV12-4|TRBJ1-1
CASSLGWRGRHTEAFF
>TRBV2|TRBJ1-5
CASIMDRDTGGAQHF
>TRBV28|TRBJ2-3
CASTVPGGDTQYF
>TRBV24-1|TRBJ2-2
CATSDQGTVTGELFF
>TRBV27|TRBJ1-5
CASRVLSGGNQPQHF
>TRBV5-1|TRBJ1-1
CASSLGAGRVEAFF
>TRBV6-2/TRBV6-3|TRBJ2-1
CASYPQLAGGNPYNEQFF
>TRBV20-1|TRBJ2-1
CSAKRLAGSYNEQFF
>TRBV11-3|TRBJ1-2
CASSFTDRDNYGYTF
>TRBV20-1|NA
CSASQGKSNYEQYF
>TRBV29-1|TRBJ1-1
CSGKGVNTEAFF
>TRBV29-1|TRBJ1-2
CSVTLGAANYGYTF
>TRBV29-1|TRBJ1-1
CSVEERAANTEAFF
>TRBV25-1|NA
CASRDSLYEQYF
>TRBV7-6|TRBJ2-3
CASSLQGGQNTDTQYF
>TRBV29-1|TRBJ2-6
CSATTSLLGANVLTF